One TCR beta chain is described in this entry. In germline, CDR1 is SEHNR, CDR2 FQNEAQ (reference sequence). The CDR3 consists of 17 residues. The V segment lost 6 bases and the J segment 2 bases; nucleotides outside the gene matches: 8. This sample stems from a study of cytomegalovirus exposure and HLA in healthy donors. PCR primers comprised 60 Vbeta and 13 Jbeta primers. Assay: immunoSEQ multiplex PCR; the TCRdb copy retains only in-frame clones and omits some. The table lists approximately 190,000 clones, around four fifths of them singletons. The chain uses TRBV7-9 and TRBJ1-5; 12 bases agree with TRBD1. Sequencing input: PBMCs. The receptor was derived from a woman aged 50 to 65 in good health and CMV-seropositive. The CDR3 sequence: CASSLGTGGRGNQPQHF. The CDR3 nucleotides are TGTGCCAGCAGTCTCGGGACAGGGGGCCGGGGCAATCAGCCCCAGCATTTT.